This T cell receptor (beta chain) comes out of a study of blood T cell repertoires in COVID-19. Study in general: Some COVID-19 samples were acute and others convalescent; all came from the United States, Italy and Spain. Sources were T cells, B-cell-depleted T cells, or PBMCs; the material itself was cDNA or gDNA.

This CDR3 region has 17 residues. V gave up 0 bases and J gave up 2 bases, with 14 bases separating them. Germline V gives CDR1 LGHNA, CDR2 YNFKEQ. Authors' processing steps: It was from reference gene primer amplification that nucleated cell counts were estimated. Produced via immunoSEQ multiplex PCR; TCRdb's table is partial and in-frame only. That table is the source of V, J and clone size, and D and trimming were worked out from the DNA. The data contain 150,000 to 180,000 clones, less than 95% of them singletons. Input material: peripheral blood. The TCR originated in a man aged 50 to 59 with acute or convalescent COVID-19. This chain connects TRBV4-2 to TRBJ1-3, with a possible D match to TRBD1 (5 bases). The CDR3 bases are TGTGCCAGCAGCCAAGACTGGGGGGAGCTGGCTGGAAACACCATATATTTT. This encodes CASSQDWGELAGNTIYF.